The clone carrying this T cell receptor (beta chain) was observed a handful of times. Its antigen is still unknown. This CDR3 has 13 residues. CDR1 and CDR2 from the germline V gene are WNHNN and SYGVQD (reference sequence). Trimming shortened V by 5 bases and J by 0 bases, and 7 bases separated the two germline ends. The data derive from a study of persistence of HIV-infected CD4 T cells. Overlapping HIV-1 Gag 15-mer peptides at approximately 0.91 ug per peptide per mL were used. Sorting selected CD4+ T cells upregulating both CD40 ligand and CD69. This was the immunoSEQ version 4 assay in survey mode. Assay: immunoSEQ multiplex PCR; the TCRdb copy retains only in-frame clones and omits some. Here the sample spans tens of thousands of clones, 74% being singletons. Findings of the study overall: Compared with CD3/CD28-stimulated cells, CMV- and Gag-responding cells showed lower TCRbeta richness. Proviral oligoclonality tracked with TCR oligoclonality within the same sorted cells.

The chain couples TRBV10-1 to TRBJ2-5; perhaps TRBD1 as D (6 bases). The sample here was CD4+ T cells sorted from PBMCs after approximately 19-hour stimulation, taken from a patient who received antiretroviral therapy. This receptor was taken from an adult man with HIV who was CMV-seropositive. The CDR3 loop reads CASSQGYQETQYF. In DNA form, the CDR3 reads TGCGCCAGCAGTCAGGGGTACCAAGAGACCCAGTACTTC.